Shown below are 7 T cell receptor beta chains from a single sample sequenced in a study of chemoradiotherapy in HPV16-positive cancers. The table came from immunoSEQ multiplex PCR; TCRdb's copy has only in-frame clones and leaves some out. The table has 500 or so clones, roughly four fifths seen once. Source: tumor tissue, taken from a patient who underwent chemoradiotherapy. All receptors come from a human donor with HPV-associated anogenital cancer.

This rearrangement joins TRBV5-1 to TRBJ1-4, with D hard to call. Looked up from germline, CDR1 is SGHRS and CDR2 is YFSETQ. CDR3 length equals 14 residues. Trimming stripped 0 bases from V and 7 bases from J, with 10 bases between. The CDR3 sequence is CASSLEVGREKLFF. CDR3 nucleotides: TGCGCCAGCAGCTTGGAGGTTGGTCGTGAAAAACTGTTTTTT.

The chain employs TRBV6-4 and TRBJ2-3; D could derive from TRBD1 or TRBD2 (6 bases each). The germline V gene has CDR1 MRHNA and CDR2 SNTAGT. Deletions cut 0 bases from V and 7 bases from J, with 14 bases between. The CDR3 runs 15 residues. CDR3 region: CASSDSGGGLNTQYF. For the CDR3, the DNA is TGTGCCAGCAGTGACTCGGGGGGCGGGTTGAATACGCAGTATTTT.

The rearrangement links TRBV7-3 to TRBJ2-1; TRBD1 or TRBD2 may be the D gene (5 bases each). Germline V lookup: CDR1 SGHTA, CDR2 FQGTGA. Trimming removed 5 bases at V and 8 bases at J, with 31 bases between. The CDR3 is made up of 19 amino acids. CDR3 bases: TGTGCCAGCAGCCGAAAGCCCCTCTCCCTCTCACATCAGGGAGATGAGCAGTTCTTC. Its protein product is CASSRKPLSLSHQGDEQFF. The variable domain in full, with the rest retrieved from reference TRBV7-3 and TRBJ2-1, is GAGVSQTPSNKVTEKGKYVELRCDPISGHTALYWYRQSLGQGPEFLIYFQGTGAADDSGLPNDRFFAVRPEGSVSTLKIQRTERGDSAVYLCASSRKPLSLSHQGDEQFFGPGTRLTVL.

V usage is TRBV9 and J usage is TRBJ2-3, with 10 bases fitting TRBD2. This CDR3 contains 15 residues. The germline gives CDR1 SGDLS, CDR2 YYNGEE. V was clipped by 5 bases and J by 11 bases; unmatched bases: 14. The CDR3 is CASSPPSGGPVGQYF. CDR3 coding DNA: TGTGCCAGCAGTCCCCCTAGCGGGGGCCCCGTGGGGCAGTATTTT.

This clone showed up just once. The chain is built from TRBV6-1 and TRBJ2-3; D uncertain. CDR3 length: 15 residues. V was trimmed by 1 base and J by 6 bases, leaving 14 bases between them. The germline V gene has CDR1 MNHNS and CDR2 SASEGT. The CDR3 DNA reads TGTGCCAGCAGTGAAGTTACAGCCGATCGGGATACGCAGTATTTT. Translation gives CASSEVTADRDTQYF.

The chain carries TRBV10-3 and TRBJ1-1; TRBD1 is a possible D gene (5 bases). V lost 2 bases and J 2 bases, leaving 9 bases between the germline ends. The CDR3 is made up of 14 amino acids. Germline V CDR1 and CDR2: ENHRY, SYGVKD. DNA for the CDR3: TGTGCCATCAGTGAGGGGGGACGCAACACTGAAGCTTTCTTT. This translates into CAISEGGRNTEAFF.

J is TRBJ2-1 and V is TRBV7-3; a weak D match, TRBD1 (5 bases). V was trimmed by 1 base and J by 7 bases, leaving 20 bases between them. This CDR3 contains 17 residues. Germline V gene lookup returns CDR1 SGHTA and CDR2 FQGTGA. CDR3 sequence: CASSLIGGQGRSNEQFF. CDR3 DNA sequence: TGTGCCAGCAGCTTAATAGGTGGGCAGGGCCGGTCTAATGAGCAGTTCTTC. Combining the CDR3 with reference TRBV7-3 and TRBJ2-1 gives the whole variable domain GAGVSQTPSNKVTEKGKYVELRCDPISGHTALYWYRQSLGQGPEFLIYFQGTGAADDSGLPNDRFFAVRPEGSVSTLKIQRTERGDSAVYLCASSLIGGQGRSNEQFFGPGTRLTVL.